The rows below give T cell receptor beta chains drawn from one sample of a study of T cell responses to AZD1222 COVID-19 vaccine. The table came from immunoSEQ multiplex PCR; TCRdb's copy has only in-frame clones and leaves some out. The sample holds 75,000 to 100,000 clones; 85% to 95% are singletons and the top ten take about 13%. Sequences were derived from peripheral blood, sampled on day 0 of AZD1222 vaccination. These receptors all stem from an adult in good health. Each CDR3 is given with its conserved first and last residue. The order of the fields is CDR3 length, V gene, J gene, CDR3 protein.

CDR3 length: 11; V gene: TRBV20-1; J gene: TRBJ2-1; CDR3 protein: CSANNYNEQFF
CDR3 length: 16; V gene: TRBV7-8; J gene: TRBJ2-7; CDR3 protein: CASSLGGGGIEGEQYF
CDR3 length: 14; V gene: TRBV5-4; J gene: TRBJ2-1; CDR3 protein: CASSLGGVTTEQFF
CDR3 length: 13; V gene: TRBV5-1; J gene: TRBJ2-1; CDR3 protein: CASSWTRGNEQFF
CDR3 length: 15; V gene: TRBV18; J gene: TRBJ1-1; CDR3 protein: CASSPQGTRNTEAFF
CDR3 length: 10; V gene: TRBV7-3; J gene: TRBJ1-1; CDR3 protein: CASSPNGSFF
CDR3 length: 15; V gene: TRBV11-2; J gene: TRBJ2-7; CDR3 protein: CASTPGVGTVYEQYF
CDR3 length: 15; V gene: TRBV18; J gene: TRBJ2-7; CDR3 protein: CASSPGTGVSYEQYF
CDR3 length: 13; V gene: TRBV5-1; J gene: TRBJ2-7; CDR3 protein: CASSLGTRGEQYF
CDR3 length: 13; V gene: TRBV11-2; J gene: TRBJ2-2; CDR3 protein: CAIRTWVTGELFF
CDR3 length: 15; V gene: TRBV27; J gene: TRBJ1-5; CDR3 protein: CASSMRGVGNQPQHF
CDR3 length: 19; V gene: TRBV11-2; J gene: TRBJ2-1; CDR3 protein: CASSFSSTPVPGVNNEQFF
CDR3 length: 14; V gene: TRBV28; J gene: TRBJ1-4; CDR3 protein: CASSDTGTVEKLFF
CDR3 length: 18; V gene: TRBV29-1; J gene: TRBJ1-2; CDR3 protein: CSVIEIRRDRVANYGYTF
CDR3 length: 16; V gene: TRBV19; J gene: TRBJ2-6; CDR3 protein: CASSGGTVSGANVLTF
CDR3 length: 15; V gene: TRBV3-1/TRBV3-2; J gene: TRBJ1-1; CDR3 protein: CASSPQVRKNTEAFF
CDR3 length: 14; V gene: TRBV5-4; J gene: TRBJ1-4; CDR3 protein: CASSLVGGDEKLFF
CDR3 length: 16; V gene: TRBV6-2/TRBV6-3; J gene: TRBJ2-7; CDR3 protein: CASSSPWREGAYEQYF
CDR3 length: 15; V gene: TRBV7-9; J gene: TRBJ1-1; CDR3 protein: CASSPHRGTNTEAFF
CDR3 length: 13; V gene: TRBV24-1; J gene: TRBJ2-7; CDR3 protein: CATSRTGSDEQYF
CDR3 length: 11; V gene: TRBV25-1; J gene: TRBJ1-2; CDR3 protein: CASSVGNGYTF
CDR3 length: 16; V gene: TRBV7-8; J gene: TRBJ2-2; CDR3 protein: CASSLVEGGAAGELFF
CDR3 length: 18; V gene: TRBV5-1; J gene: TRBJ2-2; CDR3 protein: CASSLTGTGSHVAGELFF
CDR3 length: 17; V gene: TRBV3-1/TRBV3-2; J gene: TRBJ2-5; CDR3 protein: CASSPIAQRVIQETQYF
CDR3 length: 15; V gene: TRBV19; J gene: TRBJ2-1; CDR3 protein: CASSIAGRVANEQFF
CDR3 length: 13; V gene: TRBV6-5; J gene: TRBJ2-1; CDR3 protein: CAAQGRLYNEQFF
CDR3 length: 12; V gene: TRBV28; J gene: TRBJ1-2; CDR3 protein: CATRGNHYGYTF
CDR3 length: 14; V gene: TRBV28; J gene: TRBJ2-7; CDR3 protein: CASSPGGLRHEQYF
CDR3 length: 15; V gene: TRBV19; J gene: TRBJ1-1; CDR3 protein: CASVDRGIILTEAFF
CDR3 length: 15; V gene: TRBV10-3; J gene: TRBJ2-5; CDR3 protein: CAISASGGFQETQYF
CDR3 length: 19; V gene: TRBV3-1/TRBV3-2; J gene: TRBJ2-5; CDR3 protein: CASSQESSGGLPMQETQYF
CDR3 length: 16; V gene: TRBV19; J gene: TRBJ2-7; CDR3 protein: CASSIATGPHSYEQYF
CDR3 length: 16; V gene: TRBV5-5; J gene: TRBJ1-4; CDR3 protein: CASSLNVGQGNEKLFF
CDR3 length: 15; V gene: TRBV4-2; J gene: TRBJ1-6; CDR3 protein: CASSQVQGAGSPLHF
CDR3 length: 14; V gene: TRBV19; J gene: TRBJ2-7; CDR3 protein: CASSVAGGPREQYF
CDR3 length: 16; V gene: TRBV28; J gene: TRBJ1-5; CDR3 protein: CASSLQSDSGNQPQHF
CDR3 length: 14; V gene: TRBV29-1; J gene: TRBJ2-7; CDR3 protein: CSPAGGQGADEQYF
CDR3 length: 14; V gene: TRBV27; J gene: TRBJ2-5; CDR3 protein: CASSVGLAGETQYF
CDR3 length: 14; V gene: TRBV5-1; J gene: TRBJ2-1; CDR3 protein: CASSRGGSYNEQFF
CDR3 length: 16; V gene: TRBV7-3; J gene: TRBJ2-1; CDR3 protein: CASSPRDRGKENEQFF
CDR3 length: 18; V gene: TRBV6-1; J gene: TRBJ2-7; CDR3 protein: CASSETPPGTGAAYEQYF
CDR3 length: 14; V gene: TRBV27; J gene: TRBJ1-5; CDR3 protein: CASSLMWGNQPQHF
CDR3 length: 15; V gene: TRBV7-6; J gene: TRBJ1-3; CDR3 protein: CASSSLGGAGNTIYF
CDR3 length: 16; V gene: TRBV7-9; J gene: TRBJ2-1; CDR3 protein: CASSPRGGLSYNEQFF
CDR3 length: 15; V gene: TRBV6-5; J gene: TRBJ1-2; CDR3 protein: CASSSGLGVGYGYTF
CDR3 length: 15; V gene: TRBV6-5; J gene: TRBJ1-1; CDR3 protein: CASLNLPGGNTEAFF
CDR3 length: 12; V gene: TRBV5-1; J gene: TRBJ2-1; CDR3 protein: CASSLDYNEQFF
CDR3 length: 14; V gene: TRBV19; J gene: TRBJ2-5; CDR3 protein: CASTTTGGSETQYF
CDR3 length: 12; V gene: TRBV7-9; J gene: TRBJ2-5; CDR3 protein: CASTGGQETQYF
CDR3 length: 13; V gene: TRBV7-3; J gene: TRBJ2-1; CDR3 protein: CASSSDRDNEQFF